Listed below are T cell receptor beta chains from one sample, sequenced in a study of blood T cell repertoires in COVID-19. TCRdb keeps only in-frame clones here, not all; method: immunoSEQ multiplex PCR. The sample lists about 170,000 clones, approximately 86% occurring once. Source material: peripheral blood. The receptors shown here come from a woman aged 80 or over with COVID-19, enrolled during active disease. The CDR3 runs from the conserved cysteine through the conserved F or W. Each record gives: D gene, V gene, CDR3 length, J gene, clone size, CDR3 DNA, CDR3 protein. The D gene is left open where the match is weak. The listing skips clone size in some rows; elsewhere it reads once, few, many or a size class.

D: TRBD1; V: TRBV28; length: 12; J: TRBJ1-2; size: NA; DNA: TGTGCCAGCAGTGGGACAGTTTATGGCTACACCTTC; CDR3: CASSGTVYGYTF
D: TRBD1; V: TRBV7-9; length: 16; J: TRBJ2-7; size: NA; DNA: TGTGCCAGCAGCTCAAGCGGGACAGGGGGCTGGTACGAGCAGTACTTC; CDR3: CASSSSGTGGWYEQYF
D: NA; V: TRBV3-1/TRBV3-2; length: 16; J: TRBJ2-1; size: NA; DNA: TGTGCCAGCACCCTAAAGGAGACTAGTCAATACAATGAGCAGTTCTTC; CDR3: CASTLKETSQYNEQFF
D: TRBD1; V: TRBV5-1; length: 15; J: TRBJ2-7; size: NA; DNA: TGCGCCAGCAGCAATCCGGGACAGGGGTCCTACGAGCAGTACTTC; CDR3: CASSNPGQGSYEQYF
D: NA; V: TRBV20-1; length: 14; J: TRBJ2-5; size: NA; DNA: TGCAGTGCTAGTTATGGAGGGAACATAGAGACCCAGTACTTC; CDR3: CSASYGGNIETQYF
D: TRBD1; V: TRBV7-2; length: 14; J: TRBJ1-2; size: NA; DNA: TGTGCCAGCAGCCGCGGGACAGGGAACTATGGCTACACCTTC; CDR3: CASSRGTGNYGYTF
D: TRBD1; V: TRBV7-2; length: 15; J: TRBJ2-7; size: few; DNA: TGTGCCAGCAGCGATAGATACAGGGGGTCCAACGAGCAGTACTTC; CDR3: CASSDRYRGSNEQYF
D: NA; V: TRBV10-3; length: 13; J: TRBJ2-7; size: NA; DNA: TGTGCCATCCGCAGACAGGAGGCCTACGAGCAGTACTTC; CDR3: CAIRRQEAYEQYF
D: TRBD2; V: TRBV7-2; length: 15; J: TRBJ2-3; size: NA; DNA: TGTGCCAGCAGCCCAACAAGCCGGGGGGAAGATACGCAGTATTTT; CDR3: CASSPTSRGEDTQYF
D: TRBD1; V: TRBV11-3; length: 17; J: TRBJ1-2; size: NA; DNA: TGTGCCAGCAGCTTAGCCCCAGAAGGACAGGTCTGCTATGGCTACACCTTC; CDR3: CASSLAPEGQVCYGYTF
D: TRBD1; V: TRBV15; length: 14; J: TRBJ1-2; size: NA; DNA: TGTGCCACCAGCAGAGGGGACAGCGACTATGGCTACACCTTC; CDR3: CATSRGDSDYGYTF
D: NA; V: TRBV6-1; length: 13; J: TRBJ1-1; size: NA; DNA: TGTGCCAGCAGTGACAGGGGTGCCACTGAAGCTTTCTTT; CDR3: CASSDRGATEAFF
D: TRBD2; V: TRBV7-9; length: 15; J: TRBJ2-7; size: NA; DNA: TGTGCCAGCAGCGCAACGGGACTAGCGGGGTACGAGCAGTACTTC; CDR3: CASSATGLAGYEQYF
D: NA; V: TRBV9; length: 15; J: TRBJ1-2; size: NA; DNA: TGTGCCAGCAGCGTAGGAGGGATAGCTAACTATGGCTACACCTTC; CDR3: CASSVGGIANYGYTF
D: TRBD1; V: TRBV28; length: 14; J: TRBJ1-2; size: NA; DNA: TGTGCCAGCAGCTCCGGGACAGTTAACTATGGCTACACCTTC; CDR3: CASSSGTVNYGYTF
D: NA; V: TRBV7-9; length: 14; J: TRBJ2-7; size: NA; DNA: TGTGCCAGCAGCCGGGGGTTCAATTCCTACGAGCAGTACTTC; CDR3: CASSRGFNSYEQYF